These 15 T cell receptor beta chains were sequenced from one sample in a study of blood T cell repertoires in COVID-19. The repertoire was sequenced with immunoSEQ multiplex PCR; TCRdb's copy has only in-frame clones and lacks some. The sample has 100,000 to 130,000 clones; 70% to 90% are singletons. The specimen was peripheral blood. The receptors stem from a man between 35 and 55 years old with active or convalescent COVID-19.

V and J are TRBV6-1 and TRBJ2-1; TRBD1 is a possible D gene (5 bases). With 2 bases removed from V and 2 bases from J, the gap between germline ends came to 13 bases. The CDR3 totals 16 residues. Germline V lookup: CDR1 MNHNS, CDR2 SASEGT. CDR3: CASSELGQGPYNEQFF. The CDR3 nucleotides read TGTGCCAGCAGTGAATTAGGGCAGGGCCCCTACAATGAGCAGTTCTTC.

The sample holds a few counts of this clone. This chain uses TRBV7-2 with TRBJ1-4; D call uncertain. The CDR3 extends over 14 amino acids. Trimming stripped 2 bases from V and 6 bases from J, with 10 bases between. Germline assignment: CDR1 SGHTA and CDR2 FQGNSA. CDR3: CASSLNLADEKLFF. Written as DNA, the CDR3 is TGTGCCAGCAGCTTAAACTTGGCGGATGAAAAACTGTTTTTT.

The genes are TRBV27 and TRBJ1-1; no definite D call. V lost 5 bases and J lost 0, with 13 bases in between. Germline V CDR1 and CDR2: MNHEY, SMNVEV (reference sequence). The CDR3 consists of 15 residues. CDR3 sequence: CASSPWTGMNTEAFF. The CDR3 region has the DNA TGTGCCAGCAGTCCTTGGACGGGAATGAACACTGAAGCTTTCTTT.

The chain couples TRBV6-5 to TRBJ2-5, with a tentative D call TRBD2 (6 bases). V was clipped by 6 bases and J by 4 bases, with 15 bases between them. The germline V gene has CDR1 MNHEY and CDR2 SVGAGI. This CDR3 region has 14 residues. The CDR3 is CASREGGAPETQYF. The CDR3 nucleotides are TGTGCCAGCAGGGAGGGAGGAGCCCCAGAGACCCAGTACTTC.

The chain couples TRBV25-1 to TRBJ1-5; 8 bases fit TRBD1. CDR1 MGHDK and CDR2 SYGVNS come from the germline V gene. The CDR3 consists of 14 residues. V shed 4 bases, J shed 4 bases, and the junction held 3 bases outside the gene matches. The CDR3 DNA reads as TGTGCCAGCAGTGGGACAGGGCGGAATCAGCCCCAGCATTTT. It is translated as CASSGTGRNQPQHF.

This CDR3 is CASKTGTPGVQPQHF. DNA of the CDR3: TGTGCCAGCAAGACCGGGACCCCAGGGGTGCAGCCCCAGCATTTT. The gene calls are TRBV6-5 and TRBJ1-5, with D perhaps TRBD1 (6 bases). Germline CDR1 and CDR2: MNHEY and SVGAGI. Trimming shortened V by 7 bases and J by 7 bases, and 20 bases separated the two germline ends. This CDR3 contains 15 residues.

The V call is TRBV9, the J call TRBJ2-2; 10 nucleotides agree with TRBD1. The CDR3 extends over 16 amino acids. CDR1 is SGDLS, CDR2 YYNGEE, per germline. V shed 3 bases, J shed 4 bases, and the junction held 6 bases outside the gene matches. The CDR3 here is CASSATGQGPTGELFF. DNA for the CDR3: TGTGCCAGCAGCGCCACGGGACAGGGGCCCACCGGGGAGCTGTTTTTT. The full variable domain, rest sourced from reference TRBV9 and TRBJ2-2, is DSGVTQTPKHLITATGQRVTLRCSPRSGDLSVYWYQQSLDQGLQFLIQYYNGEERAKGNILERFSAQQFPDLHSELNLSSLELGDSALYFCASSATGQGPTGELFFGEGSRLTVL.

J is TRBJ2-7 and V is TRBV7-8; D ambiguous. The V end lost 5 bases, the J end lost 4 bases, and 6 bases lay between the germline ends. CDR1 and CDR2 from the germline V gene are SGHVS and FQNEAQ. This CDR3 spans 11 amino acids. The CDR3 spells CASSPGYEQYF. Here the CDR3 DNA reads TGTGCCAGCAGCCCCGGTTACGAGCAGTACTTC. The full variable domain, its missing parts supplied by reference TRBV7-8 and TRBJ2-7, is GAGVSQSPRYKVAKRGQDVALRCDPISGHVSLFWYQQALGQGPEFLTYFQNEAQLDKSGLPSDRFFAERPEGSVSTLKIQRTQQEDSAVYLCASSPGYEQYFGPGTRLTVT.

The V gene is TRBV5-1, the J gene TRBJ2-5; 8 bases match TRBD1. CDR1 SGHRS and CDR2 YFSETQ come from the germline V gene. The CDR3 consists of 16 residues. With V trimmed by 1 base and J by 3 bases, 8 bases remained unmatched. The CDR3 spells CASSLRSRGLKETQYF. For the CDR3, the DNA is TGCGCCAGCAGCTTGAGGAGCAGGGGGCTGAAAGAGACCCAGTACTTC.

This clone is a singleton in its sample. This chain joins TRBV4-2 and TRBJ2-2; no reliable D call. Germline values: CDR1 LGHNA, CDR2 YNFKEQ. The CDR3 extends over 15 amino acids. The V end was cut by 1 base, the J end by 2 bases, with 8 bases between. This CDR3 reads CASSQGSGNTGELFF. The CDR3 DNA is TGTGCCAGCAGCCAAGGGTCTGGCAACACCGGGGAGCTGTTTTTT.

The CDR3 DNA is TGTGCTAGTGGTTTGGCCTCTTCGGGACAAAAGATCGGAGCTTTCTTT. Translated, it gives CASGLASSGQKIGAFF. This chain links TRBV12-5 with TRBJ1-1; D is possibly TRBD1 (6 bases). Germline loops: CDR1 LGHNT, CDR2 FRNRAP. The CDR3 is 16 amino acids. Trimming pared 1 base from V and 10 bases from J, leaving 22 bases between.

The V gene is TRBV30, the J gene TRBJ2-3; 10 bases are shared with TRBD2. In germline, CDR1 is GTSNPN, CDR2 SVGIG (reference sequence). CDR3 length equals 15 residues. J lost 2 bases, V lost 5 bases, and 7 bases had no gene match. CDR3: CAWDTSGTLTDTQYF. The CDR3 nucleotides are TGTGCCTGGGATACTAGCGGGACGCTCACAGATACGCAGTATTTT. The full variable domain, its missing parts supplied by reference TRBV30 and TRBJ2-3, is SQTIHQWPATLVQPVGSPLSLECTVEGTSNPNLYWYRQAAGRGLQLLFYSVGIGQISSEVPQNLSASRPQDRQFILSSKKLLLSDSGFYLCAWDTSGTLTDTQYFGPGTRLTVL.

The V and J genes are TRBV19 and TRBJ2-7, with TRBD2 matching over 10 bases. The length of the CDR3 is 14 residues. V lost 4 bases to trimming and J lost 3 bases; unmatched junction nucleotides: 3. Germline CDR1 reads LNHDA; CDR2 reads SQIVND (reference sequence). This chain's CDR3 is CASSSSGGNYEQYF. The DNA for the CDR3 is TGTGCCAGTAGTAGTAGCGGGGGGAACTACGAGCAGTACTTC.

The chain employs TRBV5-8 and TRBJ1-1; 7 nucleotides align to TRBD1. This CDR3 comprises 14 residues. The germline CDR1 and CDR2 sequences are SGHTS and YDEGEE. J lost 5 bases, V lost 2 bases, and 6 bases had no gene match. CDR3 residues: CASSFGGGQTEAFF. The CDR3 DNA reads TGTGCCAGCAGCTTCGGAGGGGGCCAGACTGAAGCTTTCTTT.

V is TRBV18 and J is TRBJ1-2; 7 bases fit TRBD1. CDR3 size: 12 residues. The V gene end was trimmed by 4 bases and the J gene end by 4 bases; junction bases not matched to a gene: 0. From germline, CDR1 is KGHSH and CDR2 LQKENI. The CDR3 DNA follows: TGTGCCAGCTCACGACAGGGCTATGGCTACACCTTC. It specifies CASSRQGYGYTF.